Listed below are T cell receptor beta chains from one sample, sequenced in a study of T-cell memory formation after mild COVID-19. TCRdb re-derived calls from the 5' RACE reads in MiXCR, one entry per CDR3 protein. The sample yields some 350,000 distinct CDR3 sequences, over 10% seen once. Sequenced material: PBMCs or a T cell subset sorted from them (not recorded which). These receptors all stem from a man between 18 and 35 years old who had mild COVID-19 (a few samples of this study predate the infection). Cell type and time point are not known. CDR3s include the opening cysteine and the closing phenylalanine or tryptophan. D genes are given only for firm matches.

V gene	D gene	J gene	CDR3 protein
TRBV4-3	TRBD2	TRBJ2-3	CASSQDGRRGESTDTQYF
TRBV28	-	TRBJ2-2	CASSSTGTTNTGELFF
TRBV30	-	TRBJ1-1	CAWSWTGEGEAFF
TRBV5-6	-	TRBJ2-5	CASSFSEETQYF
TRBV19	-	TRBJ2-7	CASTGTGSYEQYF
TRBV7-9	TRBD1	TRBJ2-2	CASRFRDRGNTGELFF
TRBV4-1	TRBD2	TRBJ2-1	CASTGGGLAGYNEQFF
TRBV6-2/TRBV6-3	-	TRBJ2-1	CASSQGNYNEQFF
TRBV6-6	-	TRBJ1-4	CASSYGQGSEKLFF
TRBV4-1	-	TRBJ1-1	CASSQVGTIKNTEAFF
TRBV20-1	TRBD1	TRBJ1-2	CSAPGQNKLYGYTF
TRBV9	-	TRBJ2-2	CASSVFSVAGELFF
TRBV7-8	-	TRBJ2-1	CASSPGTLRSNEQFF
TRBV5-1	TRBD1	TRBJ1-4	CASSISQGTREKLFF
TRBV14	-	TRBJ2-3	CASSQDSPETWVYDTQYF
TRBV15	-	TRBJ2-4	CATSREGIGLRNIQYF
TRBV2	TRBD2	TRBJ2-2	CASGGPSGRNTGELFF
TRBV10-3	TRBD2	TRBJ2-1	CATFRDGGYNEQFF
TRBV7-2	-	TRBJ2-1	CASSRTGSSGSYNEQFF
TRBV7-9	-	TRBJ1-3	CASSLNLSGNTIYF
TRBV7-2	TRBD1	TRBJ1-5	CASSDGTVPTFLPQHF
TRBV7-3	TRBD2	TRBJ2-1	CASSMNPLAGEYNGQFF
TRBV19	-	TRBJ2-2	CASEDTGELFF
TRBV5-1	-	TRBJ1-1	CASRGGGGTEAFF
TRBV20-1	-	TRBJ1-5	CSAAQGVQPQHF
TRBV5-4	TRBD2	TRBJ2-5	CASSLKAGGQYF
TRBV9	-	TRBJ2-5	CASSVTTRETQYF
TRBV4-3	-	TRBJ1-4	CASSQGGSSATNEKLFF
TRBV12-3/TRBV12-4	-	TRBJ2-7	CASALGGGSYEQYF
TRBV3-1	-	TRBJ2-1	CASRDYNEQFF
TRBV5-1	TRBD1	TRBJ2-1	CASSFDPQGSYNEQFF
TRBV12-3/TRBV12-4	-	TRBJ2-1	CASSRYYNEQFF
TRBV19	TRBD1	TRBJ2-1	CASSIRTGPEQFF
TRBV7-2	-	TRBJ2-1	CASSLAVYNEQFF
TRBV30	TRBD1	TRBJ1-2	CAWTEGATNYGYTF
TRBV2	-	TRBJ2-7	CASRERPLTYEQYF
TRBV7-2	-	TRBJ2-7	CASSRSDRYEQYF
TRBV12-3/TRBV12-4	-	TRBJ1-4	CASRPSGGFEKLFF
TRBV15	-	TRBJ1-5	CATSRDGRGSQPQHF
TRBV29-1	-	TRBJ2-1	CSVPRRDSYNEQFF
TRBV25-1	-	TRBJ2-1	CASSERQDEQFF
TRBV7-8	-	TRBJ2-2	CASRSVSTGELFF
TRBV6-2/TRBV6-3	-	TRBJ2-5	CASSRRSETQYF
TRBV28	-	TRBJ1-2	CASSSSGGGTGYTF
TRBV7-2	-	TRBJ1-6	CASSPRAGDLSPLHF